This TCR beta chain was recovered during a study of shared clonotypes between healthy human individuals. None of the donors, who were healthy HIV-negative adults, had recently had acute infections or vaccinations. Profiled with immunoSEQ multiplex PCR; TCRdb holds only in-frame clones, not every one. The table records over 2 million clones, 85% to 95% of them present only once. This CDR3 is built from 13 residues. Trimming removed 7 bases at V and 1 base at J, with 10 bases between. Germline V CDR1 and CDR2: MNHNS, SASEGT. V and J are TRBV6-1 and TRBJ1-1; D unresolved. Sample: naive CD4+ T cells sorted from blood. The subset is: CD45RA+ positively selected. The TCR sequence derives from a man aged 18 to 30 in good health. In DNA, the CDR3 is TGTGCCAGCACGGGTTCTGGGAACACTGAAGCTTTCTTT. Amino acid sequence: CASTGSGNTEAFF.